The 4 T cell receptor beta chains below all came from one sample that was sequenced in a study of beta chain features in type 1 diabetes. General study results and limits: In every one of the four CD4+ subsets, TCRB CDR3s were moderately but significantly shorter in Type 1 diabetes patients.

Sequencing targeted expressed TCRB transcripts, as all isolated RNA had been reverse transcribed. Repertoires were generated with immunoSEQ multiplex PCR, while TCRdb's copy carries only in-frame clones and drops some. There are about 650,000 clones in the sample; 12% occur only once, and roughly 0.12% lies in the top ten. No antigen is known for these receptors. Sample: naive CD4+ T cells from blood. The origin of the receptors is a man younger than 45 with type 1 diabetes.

The CDR3 protein is CASSYYQGPSRNEQFF. The CDR3 nucleotides are TGTGCCAGCAGTTACTACCAGGGACCAAGTCGCAATGAGCAGTTCTTC. The gene calls are TRBV6-5 and TRBJ2-1; the D gene could be TRBD1 or TRBD2 (5 bases each). The V gene lost 1 base and the J gene lost 6 bases, with 16 bases spanning the gap. The CDR3 contains 16 residues. From germline, CDR1 is MNHEY and CDR2 SVGAGI.

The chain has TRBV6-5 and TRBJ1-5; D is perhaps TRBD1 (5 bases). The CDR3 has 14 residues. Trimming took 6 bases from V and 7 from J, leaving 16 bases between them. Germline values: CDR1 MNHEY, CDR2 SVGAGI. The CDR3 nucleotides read TGTGCCAGCAGAAAAGGGCTTGGGGGACAGCCCCAGCATTTT. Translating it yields CASRKGLGGQPQHF.

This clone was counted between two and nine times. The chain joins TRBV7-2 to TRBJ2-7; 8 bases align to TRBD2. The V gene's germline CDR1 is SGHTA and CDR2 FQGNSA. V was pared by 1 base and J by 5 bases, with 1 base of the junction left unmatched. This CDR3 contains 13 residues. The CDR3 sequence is CASSLGGGNEQYF. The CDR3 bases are TGTGCCAGCAGCTTAGGCGGGGGGAACGAGCAGTACTTC.

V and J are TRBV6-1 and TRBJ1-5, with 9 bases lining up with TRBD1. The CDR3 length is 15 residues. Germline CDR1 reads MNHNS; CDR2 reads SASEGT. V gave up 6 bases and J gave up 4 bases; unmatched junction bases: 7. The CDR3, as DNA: TGTGCCAGCAGGAATACAGGGGGCCTAAATCAGCCCCAGCATTTT. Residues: CASRNTGGLNQPQHF.